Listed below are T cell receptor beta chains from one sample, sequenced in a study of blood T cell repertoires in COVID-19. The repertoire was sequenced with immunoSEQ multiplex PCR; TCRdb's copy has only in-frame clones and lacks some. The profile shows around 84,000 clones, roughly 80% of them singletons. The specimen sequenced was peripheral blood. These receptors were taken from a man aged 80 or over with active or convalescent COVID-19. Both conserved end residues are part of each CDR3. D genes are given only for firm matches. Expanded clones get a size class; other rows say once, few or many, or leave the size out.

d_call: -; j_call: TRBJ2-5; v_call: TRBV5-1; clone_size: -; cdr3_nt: TGCGCCAGCAGCTTGCCCCTGAGACAAGAGACCCAGTACTTC; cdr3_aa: CASSLPLRQETQYF
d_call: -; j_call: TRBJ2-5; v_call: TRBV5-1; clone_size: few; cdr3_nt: TGCGCCAGCAGCCTTGTGGGGGGCCAAGAGACCCAGTACTTC; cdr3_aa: CASSLVGGQETQYF
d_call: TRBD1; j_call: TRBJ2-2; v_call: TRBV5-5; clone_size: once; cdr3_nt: TGTGCCAGCAGCAAACAGGGGAACGGGGAGCTGTTTTTT; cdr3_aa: CASSKQGNGELFF
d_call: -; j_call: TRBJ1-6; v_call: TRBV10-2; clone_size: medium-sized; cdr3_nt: TGCGCCAGCAGTGCCGGGGGGCACGGGCCACCCCTCCACTTT; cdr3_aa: CASSAGGHGPPLHF
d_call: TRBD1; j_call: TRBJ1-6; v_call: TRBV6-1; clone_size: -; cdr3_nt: TGTGCCAGCAGTGAAAGGACAGGGGCTTATAATTCACCCCTCCACTTT; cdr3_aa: CASSERTGAYNSPLHF
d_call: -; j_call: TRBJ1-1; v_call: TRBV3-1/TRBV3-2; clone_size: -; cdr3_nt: TGTGCCAGCAGCCGAGGATACGGCTCCATGAACACTGAAGCTTTCTTT; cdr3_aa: CASSRGYGSMNTEAFF
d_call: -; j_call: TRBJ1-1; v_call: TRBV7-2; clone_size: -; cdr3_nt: TGTGCCAGCAGCTTCAACAGGAACACTGAAGCTTTCTTT; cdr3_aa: CASSFNRNTEAFF
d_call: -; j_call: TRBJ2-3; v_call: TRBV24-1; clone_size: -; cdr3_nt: TGTGCCACCAGTGATTCAAGGAGGGGGCATTCAGATACGCAGTATTTT; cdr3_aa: CATSDSRRGHSDTQYF
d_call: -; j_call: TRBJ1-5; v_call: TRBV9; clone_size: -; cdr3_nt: TGTGCCAGCAGCGTAGCTTTCTGGGGGGGTATGGAGGGCAATCAGCCCCAGCATTTT; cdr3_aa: CASSVAFWGGMEGNQPQHF
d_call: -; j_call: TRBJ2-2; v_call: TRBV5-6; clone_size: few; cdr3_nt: TGTGCCAGCAGCTTGGTCGGTGGGAACACCGGGGAGCTGTTTTTT; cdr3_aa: CASSLVGGNTGELFF
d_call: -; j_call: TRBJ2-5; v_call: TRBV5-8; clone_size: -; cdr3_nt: TGTGCCAGCAGCCGGACACGGGAGGAGACCCAGTACTTC; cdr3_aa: CASSRTREETQYF
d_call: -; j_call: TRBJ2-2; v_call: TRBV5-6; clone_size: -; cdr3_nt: TGTGCCAGCAGCCAAAAGGGAGTCGGCCGGACCGGGGAGCTGTTTTTT; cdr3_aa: CASSQKGVGRTGELFF
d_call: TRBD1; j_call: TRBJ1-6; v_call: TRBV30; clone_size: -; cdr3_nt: TGTGCCTGGAGGTCCCGGGACAGGGGTTATTCACCCCTCCACTTT; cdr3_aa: CAWRSRDRGYSPLHF
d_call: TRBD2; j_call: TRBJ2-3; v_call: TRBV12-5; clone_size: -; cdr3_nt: TGTGCTAGTGCGTGGGAGGGAAAGACAGATACGCAGTATTTT; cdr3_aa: CASAWEGKTDTQYF
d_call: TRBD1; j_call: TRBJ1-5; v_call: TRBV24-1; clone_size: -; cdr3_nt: TGTGCCACCAGTGACCCCGGGACAGGGAATCAGCCCCAGCATTTT; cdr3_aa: CATSDPGTGNQPQHF
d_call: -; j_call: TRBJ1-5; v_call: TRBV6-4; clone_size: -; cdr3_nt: TGTGCCAGCAGAAGGGACATTAGTAGCAATCAGCCCCAGCATTTT; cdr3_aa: CASRRDISSNQPQHF
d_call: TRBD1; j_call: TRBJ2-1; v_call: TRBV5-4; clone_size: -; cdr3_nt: TGTGCCAGCAGCTTGGGGACAGGTGGTTACAATGAGCAGTTCTTC; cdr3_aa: CASSLGTGGYNEQFF